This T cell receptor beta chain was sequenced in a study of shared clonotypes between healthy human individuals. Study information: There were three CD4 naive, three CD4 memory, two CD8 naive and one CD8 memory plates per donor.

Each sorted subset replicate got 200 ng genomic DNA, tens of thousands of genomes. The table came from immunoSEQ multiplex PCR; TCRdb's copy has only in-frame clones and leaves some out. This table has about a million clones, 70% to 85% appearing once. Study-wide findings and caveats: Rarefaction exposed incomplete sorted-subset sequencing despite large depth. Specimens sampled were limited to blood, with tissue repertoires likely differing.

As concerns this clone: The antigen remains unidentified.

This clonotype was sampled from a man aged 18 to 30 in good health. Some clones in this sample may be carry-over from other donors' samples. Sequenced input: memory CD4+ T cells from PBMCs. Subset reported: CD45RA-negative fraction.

The CDR3 DNA follows: TGTGCCAGCAGTCCTCGCCCTTCAGGAGGCAATCAGCCCCAGCATTTT. Encoded protein: CASSPRPSGGNQPQHF. The chain has TRBV28 and TRBJ1-5; D unclear. The CDR3 sequence is 16 residues long. The V gene's germline CDR1 is MDHEN and CDR2 SYDVKM. Trimming stripped 5 bases from V and 2 bases from J, with 16 bases between.